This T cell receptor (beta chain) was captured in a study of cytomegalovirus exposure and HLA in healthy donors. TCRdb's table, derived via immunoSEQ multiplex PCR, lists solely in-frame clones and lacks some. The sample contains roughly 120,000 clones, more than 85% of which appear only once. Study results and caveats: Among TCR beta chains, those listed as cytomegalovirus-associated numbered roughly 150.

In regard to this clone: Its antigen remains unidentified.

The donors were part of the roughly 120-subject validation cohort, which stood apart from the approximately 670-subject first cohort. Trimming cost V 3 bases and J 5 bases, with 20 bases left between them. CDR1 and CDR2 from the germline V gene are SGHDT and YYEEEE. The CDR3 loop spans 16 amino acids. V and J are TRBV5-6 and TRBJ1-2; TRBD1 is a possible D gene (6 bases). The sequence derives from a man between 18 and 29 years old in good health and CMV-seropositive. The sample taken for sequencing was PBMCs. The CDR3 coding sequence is TGTGCCAGCAGCTCGGGCTCGGACAGCCCCAGGTATGGCTACACCTTC. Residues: CASSSGSDSPRYGYTF.